One and the same sample provided the 27 T cell receptor beta chains below, sequenced in a study of cytomegalovirus exposure and HLA in healthy donors. Vbeta (60) and Jbeta (13) primers were used in the PCR. TCRdb keeps only in-frame clones here, not all; method: immunoSEQ multiplex PCR. The sample features about 200,000 clones, with roughly 0.74% in its top ten. Material for sequencing was PBMCs. These receptors came from a boy aged 10-17 years in good health and CMV-seronegative.

The chain uses TRBV7-8 and TRBJ1-2; 8 nucleotides match TRBD1. The germline CDR1 and CDR2 sequences are SGHVS and FQNEAQ. Trimming at V came to 2 bases and at J to 6 bases, leaving 8 bases not matched to a gene. CDR3 length: 15 amino acids. The CDR3 nucleotides read TGTGCCAGCAGCTTACCCCTGTCAGGGGGCCATGGCTACACCTTC. Translation: CASSLPLSGGHGYTF. The full variable domain, its missing parts supplied by reference TRBV7-8 and TRBJ1-2, is GAGVSQSPRYKVAKRGQDVALRCDPISGHVSLFWYQQALGQGPEFLTYFQNEAQLDKSGLPSDRFFAERPEGSVSTLKIQRTQQEDSAVYLCASSLPLSGGHGYTFGSGTRLTVV.

This chain links TRBV5-1 with TRBJ1-6; 7 nucleotides align to TRBD1. Per germline, CDR1 SGHRS and CDR2 YFSETQ. The J segment lost 5 bases and the V segment lost 5 bases, leaving 10 bases of the junction unmatched. The CDR3 spans 16 residues. The CDR3 loop is CASSSGGTTNNSPLHF. DNA for the CDR3: TGCGCCAGCAGTTCAGGGGGTACAACAAATAATTCACCCCTCCACTTT.

The rearrangement uses TRBV28 and TRBJ2-1; D is ambiguous. Germline V lookup: CDR1 MDHEN, CDR2 SYDVKM. Trimming took off 7 bases at V and 4 bases at J, with 11 bases between the two ends. CDR3 length: 13 amino acids. The CDR3 spells CASNLSGYNEQFF. The CDR3 DNA sequence: TGTGCCAGCAACCTTTCCGGGTACAATGAGCAGTTCTTC. Full variable domain (outside the CDR3, taken from reference TRBV28 and TRBJ2-1): DVKVTQSSRYLVKRTGEKVFLECVQDMDHENMFWYRQDPGLGLRLIYFSYDVKMKEKGDIPEGYSVSREKKERFSLILESASTNQTSMYLCASNLSGYNEQFFGPGTRLTVL.

V usage is TRBV5-1 and J usage is TRBJ1-1; 9 bases are shared with TRBD1. V was pared by 0 bases and J by 6 bases, with 9 bases of the junction left unmatched. Looked up from germline, CDR1 is SGHRS and CDR2 is YFSETQ. The CDR3 spans 16 residues. CDR3 DNA: TGCGCCAGCAGCTTGGCTTTGGGACAGGGAGTATCTGAAGCTTTCTTT. Encoded protein: CASSLALGQGVSEAFF.

The chain is built from TRBV9 and TRBJ1-6; 10 bases agree with TRBD1. The CDR3 contains 16 residues. Germline trimming cut 3 bases from V and 8 bases from J; bases unmatched to any gene: 8. Germline V gene sequence: CDR1 SGDLS, CDR2 YYNGEE. The CDR3 region has the DNA TGTGCCAGCAGCGCGACTCCCGGGACAGGGGATTCACCCCTCCACTTT. This translates into CASSATPGTGDSPLHF. Full variable domain (rest looked up from reference TRBV9 and TRBJ1-6): DSGVTQTPKHLITATGQRVTLRCSPRSGDLSVYWYQQSLDQGLQFLIQYYNGEERAKGNILERFSAQQFPDLHSELNLSSLELGDSALYFCASSATPGTGDSPLHFGNGTRLTVT.

V and J are TRBV18 and TRBJ2-7; TRBD2 is a possible D gene (7 bases). The CDR3 has 15 amino acids. CDR1 is KGHSH and CDR2 is LQKENI in the germline V gene. V gave up 1 base and J gave up 3 bases, with 13 bases separating them. DNA for the CDR3: TGTGCCAGCTCACCACGAGGGAGGGGGGACTACGAGCAGTACTTC. Translated: CASSPRGRGDYEQYF.

The chain links TRBV7-3 to TRBJ1-1, with a possible D match to TRBD1 (6 bases). The CDR3 is 13 amino acids. Germline lookup yields CDR1 SGHTA and CDR2 FQGTGA. Trimming pared 2 bases from V and 6 bases from J, leaving 10 bases between. The CDR3 region is CASSLHRDAEAFF. Here the CDR3 DNA reads TGTGCCAGCAGCTTACACAGGGACGCTGAAGCTTTCTTT.

Details on this clone: At the DNA level, this CDR3 is encoded by other sequences in the same sample as well. CDR3 DNA: TGCAGCGTCGGGGGAGGGAACACTGAAGCTTTCTTT. Translation gives CSVGGGNTEAFF. The V and J genes are TRBV29-1 and TRBJ1-1; a possible D gene is TRBD1 (5 bases). Germline V gene data show CDR1 as SQVTM and CDR2 as ANQGSEA. V lost 6 bases and J lost 1, with 9 bases in between. There are 12 residues in the CDR3.

This chain's CDR3 is CASSVWGGESTEAFF. The CDR3 coding sequence is TGTGCCAGCAGCGTGTGGGGGGGCGAGTCGACTGAAGCTTTCTTT. The V and J genes are TRBV7-2 and TRBJ1-1; weak D call: TRBD1 (6 bases). The germline V and J ends were trimmed by 5 bases and 5 bases, with 18 bases remaining between them. The CDR3 extends over 15 amino acids. Germline values: CDR1 SGHTA, CDR2 FQGNSA.

Here the CDR3 DNA reads TGTGCCAGCAAGACAGACTCCTACGAGCAGTACTTC. Translating gives CASKTDSYEQYF. V usage is TRBV2 and J usage is TRBJ2-7, with D possibly matching TRBD1 (5 bases). This CDR3 is 12 amino acids long. The V and J ends lost 7 bases and 0 bases respectively, with 7 bases between them. CDR1 SNHLY and CDR2 FYNNEI come from the germline V gene.

The V gene is TRBV30, the J gene TRBJ2-5; D is possibly TRBD2 (5 bases). The CDR3 is 13 amino acids. Germline lookup yields CDR1 GTSNPN and CDR2 SVGIG (reference sequence). V was cut by 6 bases and J by 11 bases, with 22 bases left in between. Here the CDR3 reads CACPGLLGGEQYF. The CDR3 DNA reads as TGTGCCTGTCCCGGGTTGTTAGGAGGTGAGCAGTACTTC.

The chain links TRBV27 to TRBJ1-2, with 8 bases matching TRBD1. Germline assignment: CDR1 MNHEY and CDR2 SMNVEV (reference sequence). V gave up 7 bases and J gave up 7 bases; unmatched junction bases: 8. The CDR3 has 13 amino acids. CDR3 DNA sequence: TGTGCCAGCAAACCCGACAGGGGAAGTGGCTACACCTTC. As protein: CASKPDRGSGYTF.

The CDR3 loop is CASSLTVDTEAFF. The CDR3 coding sequence is TGCGCCAGCAGCCTCACTGTGGACACTGAAGCTTTCTTT. This chain connects TRBV5-1 to TRBJ1-1, with D uncertain. The germline gives CDR1 SGHRS, CDR2 YFSETQ. Deletions cut 4 bases from V and 3 bases from J, with 10 bases between. This CDR3 comprises 13 residues.

This CDR3 is CSVAETEAFF. CDR3 coding DNA: TGCAGCGTTGCCGAGACTGAAGCTTTCTTT. The chain combines TRBV29-1 with TRBJ1-1; D not resolved. Germline V gene lookup returns CDR1 SQVTM and CDR2 ANQGSEA. The CDR3 sequence is 10 residues long. The V end lost 4 bases, the J end lost 5 bases, and 5 bases lay between the germline ends.

V and J are TRBV9 and TRBJ2-7; D not certain. With 1 base removed from V and 2 bases from J, the gap between germline ends came to 10 bases. Germline CDR1 reads SGDLS; CDR2 reads YYNGEE. The CDR3 spans 14 residues. In DNA form, the CDR3 reads TGTGCCAGCAGCGTAACGATGGGCGCCTACGAGCAGTACTTC. It codes for CASSVTMGAYEQYF. Based on the CDR3 plus reference TRBV9 and TRBJ2-7, the full variable domain is DSGVTQTPKHLITATGQRVTLRCSPRSGDLSVYWYQQSLDQGLQFLIQYYNGEERAKGNILERFSAQQFPDLHSELNLSSLELGDSALYFCASSVTMGAYEQYFGPGTRLTVT.

J is TRBJ1-1 and V is TRBV15; the match to TRBD1 covers 9 bases. J gave up 5 bases and V 6 bases, and 7 bases lay outside the gene matches. Germline V gene data show CDR1 as LNHNV and CDR2 as YYDKDF (reference sequence). This CDR3 comprises 14 residues. CDR3 sequence (DNA): TGTGCCACCAGTCGGGACAGGGAGGGGACTGAAGCTTTCTTT. Amino acids: CATSRDREGTEAFF.

V and J are TRBV5-4 and TRBJ2-5, with D possibly being TRBD2 (7 bases). The CDR3 extends over 15 amino acids. Germline CDR1 SGHNT, CDR2 YYREEE (reference sequence). The V gene lost 4 bases and the J gene lost 3 bases, with 16 bases spanning the gap. The DNA of the CDR3 is TGTGCCAGCAGCCAGATGGCGGGGGCCAAAGAGACCCAGTACTTC. It encodes CASSQMAGAKETQYF.

This rearrangement joins TRBV28 to TRBJ1-5; 8 nucleotides line up with TRBD1. Germline CDR1 is MDHEN and CDR2 is SYDVKM. V was pared by 6 bases and J by 4 bases, with 8 bases of the junction left unmatched. This CDR3 contains 15 residues. The CDR3 loop is CASSRPGGGNQPQHF. The DNA for the CDR3 is TGTGCCAGCAGCCGCCCAGGGGGCGGAAATCAGCCCCAGCATTTT.

V usage is TRBV4-3 and J usage is TRBJ2-7; no clear D. CDR3 length equals 14 residues. The germline V and J ends were trimmed by 0 bases and 1 base, with 7 bases remaining between them. Per the germline V gene, CDR1 is LGHNA and CDR2 is YSLEER. The CDR3 spells CASSQEPQSYEQYF. CDR3 DNA: TGCGCCAGCAGCCAAGAGCCGCAGTCCTACGAGCAGTACTTC.

V usage is TRBV28 and J usage is TRBJ2-1; maybe TRBD1 (5 bases). Trimming pared 7 bases from V and 8 bases from J, leaving 21 bases between. CDR1 and CDR2 (germline): MDHEN, SYDVKM. The CDR3 runs to 15 residues. The CDR3: CASTLKGPGSHEQFF. As DNA, the CDR3 is TGTGCCAGCACCCTGAAGGGGCCAGGGTCCCATGAGCAGTTCTTC. Drawing the rest from reference TRBV28 and TRBJ2-1, the complete variable domain is DVKVTQSSRYLVKRTGEKVFLECVQDMDHENMFWYRQDPGLGLRLIYFSYDVKMKEKGDIPEGYSVSREKKERFSLILESASTNQTSMYLCASTLKGPGSHEQFFGPGTRLTVL.

The chain is built from TRBV6-5 and TRBJ2-5, with TRBD1 identical over 11 bases. The junction had 10 bases not matched to a gene; V was cut back by 6 bases and J by 7 bases. Germline lookup yields CDR1 MNHEY and CDR2 SVGAGI. This CDR3 is 15 amino acids long. In DNA form, the CDR3 reads TGTGCCAGCAGACGCGGGACAGGGGGTAGCGGGACCCAGTACTTC. It translates to CASRRGTGGSGTQYF.

V is TRBV4-3 and J is TRBJ1-6, with 9 bases lining up with TRBD1. The trim removed 4 bases at V and 9 bases at J, leaving 10 bases unmatched. Germline V gene lookup returns CDR1 LGHNA and CDR2 YSLEER. The CDR3 consists of 16 residues. DNA for the CDR3: TGCGCCAGCAGCCGAACGGGACAGGGTTTTGGTTCACCCCTCCACTTT. Translating gives CASSRTGQGFGSPLHF.

The V gene is TRBV5-6, the J gene TRBJ2-7; TRBD1 agrees at 7 bases. Per the germline V gene, CDR1 is SGHDT and CDR2 is YYEEEE. With 4 bases clipped from V and 3 bases from J, the junction kept 10 bases outside the gene matches. The CDR3 runs to 15 residues. The CDR3 reads CASSLDREFVYEQYF. The CDR3 coding sequence is TGTGCCAGCAGCCTAGACAGGGAATTCGTCTACGAGCAGTACTTC.

The chain joins TRBV18 to TRBJ1-5; TRBD1 matches 7 bases. The junction had 3 bases not matched to a gene; V was cut back by 4 bases and J by 0 bases. This CDR3 is 15 amino acids long. Germline V gene sequence: CDR1 KGHSH, CDR2 LQKENI. CDR3 bases: TGTGCCAGCTCACGGGGACAGATTAGCAATCAGCCCCAGCATTTT. Residues: CASSRGQISNQPQHF.

V is TRBV28 and J is TRBJ2-4; 13 positions agree with TRBD2. Germline CDR1 is MDHEN and CDR2 is SYDVKM. This CDR3 region has 16 residues. The J segment lost 4 bases and the V segment lost 7 bases, leaving 7 bases of the junction unmatched. CDR3 in DNA: TGTGCCAGCAACCTCAGGGGACTAGCGGGAAAAAACATTCAGTACTTC. The encoded protein is CASNLRGLAGKNIQYF.

The rearrangement links TRBV6-5 to TRBJ1-1; D possibly corresponds to TRBD1 (6 bases). CDR3 length: 12 amino acids. V was pared by 6 bases and J by 5 bases, with 10 bases between. Germline CDR1 and CDR2: MNHEY and SVGAGI. Here the CDR3 DNA reads TGTGCCAGCAGAAAGAGGGGGACTGAAGCTTTCTTT. It codes for CASRKRGTEAFF.

The chain carries TRBV5-1 and TRBJ1-3; D not certain. Deletions cut 1 base from V and 3 bases from J, with 8 bases between. Germline V lookup: CDR1 SGHRS, CDR2 YFSETQ. The CDR3 is 14 amino acids. Here the CDR3 reads CASSLRHGGNTIYF. The CDR3 DNA is TGCGCCAGCAGCTTGCGACATGGTGGAAACACCATATATTTT.